These 18 T cell receptor beta chains came from one sample sequenced in a study of T-cell reconstitution after alpha-beta-depleted transplantation in children. Library preparation (for TCRbeta) was performed with unique molecular identifiers. TCRdb called the PCR reads again in MiXCR, with one record for every CDR3 protein. The sample holds roughly 310,000 distinct CDR3 sequences, around 25% seen once. Sequenced material: PBMCs, mostly from graft donor cells, taken 180 days after TCRalphabeta/CD19-depleted stem cell transplant. Every receptor here comes from a male patient under 18 who had a stem cell transplant for acute lymphoblastic leukemia, so the T cells may come from the graft donor.

There are a few counts of this clonotype. J is TRBJ1-4 and V is TRBV4-2; no clear D gene. Germline V lookup: CDR1 LGHNA, CDR2 YNFKEQ. The CDR3 covers 14 residues. Trimming cost V 1 base and J 4 bases, with 7 bases left between them. DNA of the CDR3: TGTGCCAGCAGCCAAGGAACATTTAATGAAAAACTGTTTTTT. Protein sequence: CASSQGTFNEKLFF.

This clonotype was seen a few times. This rearrangement joins TRBV7-2 to TRBJ1-1, with D unclear. The V end was cut by 0 bases, the J end by 8 bases, with 7 bases between. Per germline, CDR1 SGHTA and CDR2 FQGNSA. CDR3 length equals 12 residues. The CDR3 loop is CASSLATPEAFF. CDR3 coding DNA: TGTGCCAGCAGCTTAGCAACACCCGAAGCTTTCTTT.

The chain joins TRBV18 to TRBJ2-3, with D unclear. V was trimmed by 0 bases and J by 6 bases, leaving 10 bases between them. The CDR3 length is 14 residues. Germline CDR1 KGHSH, CDR2 LQKENI. CDR3 DNA: TGTGCCAGCTCACCACCCACGGTGAAGGATACGCAGTATTTT. Its protein is CASSPPTVKDTQYF.

A few counts support this clonotype. This chain uses TRBV10-3 with TRBJ2-7, with TRBD2 as a possible D gene (8 bases). The CDR3 length is 17 residues. V was clipped by 0 bases and J by 7 bases, with 22 bases between them. Looked up from germline, CDR1 is ENHRY and CDR2 is SYGVKD. In nucleotides, the CDR3 is TGTGCCATCAGTGAGTCAGCCCCGGGAGGGGGCAAGGCGGAGCAGTACTTC. Amino acids: CAISESAPGGGKAEQYF.

CDR3: CASSESAGLYEQYF. CDR3 DNA: TGCGCCAGCAGTGAGTCTGCAGGGCTTTACGAGCAGTACTTC. The chain joins TRBV10-1 to TRBJ2-7, with a tentative D call TRBD1 (5 bases). V was cut by 0 bases and J by 4 bases, with 10 bases left in between. CDR3 length: 14 residues. CDR1 WNHNN and CDR2 SYGVQD come from the germline V gene (reference sequence).

The rearrangement uses TRBV6-6 and TRBJ2-1; TRBD2 is a possible D gene (6 bases). There are 13 residues in the CDR3. Trimming left V 0 bases short and J 14 bases short, with 14 bases between. Germline V gene lookup returns CDR1 MNHNY and CDR2 SVGAGI (reference sequence). CDR3: CASSYSIERVEFF. The CDR3 nucleotides are TGTGCCAGCAGTTACTCTATTGAGCGGGTTGAGTTCTTC.

This clonotype was detected only a few times. The V gene is TRBV4-1, the J gene TRBJ2-7; D tentatively fits TRBD1 or TRBD2 (7 bases each). V was cut by 3 bases and J by 0 bases, with 21 bases left in between. Germline-derived CDR1 and CDR2 are MGHRA and YSYEKL. CDR3 size: 18 residues. DNA of the CDR3: TGCGCCAGCAGCCAGAGGGGGCGCGGGGGCTTAAGCTCCTACGAGCAGTACTTC. Translated: CASSQRGRGGLSSYEQYF.

The chain uses TRBV4-1 and TRBJ2-5; 10 bases agree with TRBD1. The CDR3 runs to 16 residues. Germline V gives CDR1 MGHRA, CDR2 YSYEKL. The trim removed 0 bases at V and 3 bases at J, leaving 4 bases unmatched. This CDR3 reads CASSQEWTGGEETQYF. DNA of the CDR3: TGCGCCAGCAGCCAAGAATGGACAGGGGGGGAAGAGACCCAGTACTTC.

This clonotype was observed a few times. The chain carries TRBV27 and TRBJ1-6; D ambiguous. Trimming stripped 7 bases from V and 7 bases from J, with 20 bases between. There are 16 residues in the CDR3. Germline CDR1 MNHEY, CDR2 SMNVEV (reference sequence). The CDR3 DNA follows: TGTGCCAGCAACCGTTGGGGTGCCCCCTCGAATTCACCCCTCCACTTT. This sequence encodes CASNRWGAPSNSPLHF.

The chain is built from TRBV5-1 and TRBJ2-3, with TRBD2 matching over 11 bases. Trimming took 4 bases from V and 3 from J; bases not matched to a gene: 7. Germline values: CDR1 SGHRS, CDR2 YFSETQ. The CDR3 is 16 residues long. CDR3 nucleotides: TGCGCCAGCAGCATTAGCGGGAGGGCCGGGACAGATACGCAGTATTTT. It yields the protein CASSISGRAGTDTQYF.

This clonotype has a handful of counts. The V call is TRBV3-1, the J call TRBJ2-1; 7 nucleotides line up with TRBD2. Germline V gene lookup returns CDR1 LGHDT and CDR2 YNNKEL (reference sequence). This CDR3 contains 18 residues. Unmatched junction bases numbered 13, after V lost 4 bases and J lost 1 base. The CDR3 nucleotides are TGTGCCAGCAGCCCCAAGCCCTACCTAGCGGAGTCCTACAATGAGCAGTTCTTC. Residues: CASSPKPYLAESYNEQFF.

This clonotype was counted between two and nine times. The genes are TRBV6-5 and TRBJ1-3; no reliable D call. This CDR3 is built from 12 residues. V was clipped by 7 bases and J by 4 bases, with 8 bases between them. The germline V gene encodes CDR1 MNHEY and CDR2 SVGAGI. DNA of the CDR3: TGTGCCAGCACCGACGGGGGAAACACCATATATTTT. As protein: CASTDGGNTIYF.

This clonotype was counted between two and nine times. The chain carries TRBV4-2 and TRBJ2-7; no reliable D call. The CDR3 loop spans 13 amino acids. Trimming stripped 4 bases from V and 5 bases from J, with 12 bases between. CDR1 is LGHNA and CDR2 is YNFKEQ in the germline V gene. DNA of the CDR3: TGTGCCAGCAGCCTTAAAGGTCCCCACGAGCAGTACTTC. This translates into CASSLKGPHEQYF.

The rearrangement links TRBV4-1 to TRBJ1-5; 7 bases are shared with TRBD1. V lost 3 bases to trimming and J lost 7 bases; unmatched junction nucleotides: 15. The CDR3 is made up of 17 amino acids. The germline CDR1 and CDR2 sequences are MGHRA and YSYEKL. The CDR3 sequence is CASSHLGGTYSGQPQHF. CDR3 nucleotides: TGCGCCAGCAGCCATCTAGGGGGCACCTACAGCGGGCAGCCCCAGCATTTT.

The gene calls are TRBV29-1 and TRBJ2-1, with D possibly matching TRBD2 (6 bases). Germline values: CDR1 SQVTM, CDR2 ANQGSEA. The CDR3 has 12 amino acids. The DNA of the CDR3 is TGCTGCGCGGGGAGCTCCTACAATGAGCAGTTCTTC. Protein sequence: CCAGSSYNEQFF.

The rearrangement uses TRBV6-1 and TRBJ1-2; 8 bases fit TRBD1. The CDR3 extends over 15 amino acids. J lost 3 bases, V lost 5 bases, and 8 bases had no gene match. Germline V gene sequence: CDR1 MNHNS, CDR2 SASEGT. CDR3 bases: TGTGCCAGCAGTCTCCAGGGGGCTGAGGACTATGGCTACACCTTC. Protein sequence: CASSLQGAEDYGYTF.

This clonotype occurred a few times. V is TRBV7-2 and J is TRBJ1-4; D is perhaps TRBD1 (5 bases). V lost 4 bases to trimming and J lost 7 bases, with 13 bases between them. Germline lookup yields CDR1 SGHTA and CDR2 FQGNSA. The CDR3 is made up of 14 amino acids. DNA of the CDR3: TGTGCCAGCAGCTCCCCCGGGACGGCTGAAAAACTGTTTTTT. Its protein product is CASSSPGTAEKLFF.

This clonotype showed up just once. The CDR3 is CATSREKGAGVTDTQYF. The DNA of the CDR3 is TGTGCCACCAGCAGAGAAAAGGGAGCGGGAGTCACAGATACGCAGTATTTT. The chain links TRBV15 to TRBJ2-3; 8 bases line up with TRBD2. V lost 0 bases to trimming and J lost 2 bases; unmatched junction nucleotides: 7. The CDR3 extends over 17 amino acids. The germline V gene encodes CDR1 LNHNV and CDR2 YYDKDF (reference sequence).